A single sample gave rise to the 9 T cell receptor beta chains below, sequenced in a study of identical twins. TCRdb reprocessed the 5' RACE reads via MiXCR and lists one record per CDR3 protein. This table has about 460,000 distinct CDR3 sequences, 13% to 15% appearing once. The same sample was also used in a study of yellow fever vaccine responses in identical twins.

The sample comprised CD4+ T cells sorted from blood. These receptors came from a young woman in good health.

This chain links TRBV5-1 with TRBJ2-1; the D gene is possibly TRBD2 (6 bases). The germline V and J ends were trimmed by 4 bases and 6 bases, with 17 bases remaining between them. Germline values: CDR1 SGHRS, CDR2 YFSETQ. CDR3 size: 15 residues. Here the CDR3 DNA reads TGCGCCAGCAGCGGAGGGGACGGGGACCTCAATGAGCAGTTCTTC. Its protein is CASSGGDGDLNEQFF. The entire variable domain, with the rest obtained from reference TRBV5-1 and TRBJ2-1, is as follows: KAGVTQTPRYLIKTRGQQVTLSCSPISGHRSVSWYQQTPGQGLQFLFEYFSETQRNKGNFPGRFSGRQFSNSRSEMNVSTLELGDSALYLCASSGGDGDLNEQFFGPGTRLTVL.

This clonotype has a handful of counts. V is TRBV11-1 and J is TRBJ2-1; TRBD2 agrees at 8 bases. CDR3 length equals 16 residues. The V gene's germline CDR1 is SGHAT and CDR2 FQDESV (reference sequence). V was clipped by 5 bases and J by 3 bases; unmatched bases: 9. The DNA for the CDR3 is TGTGCCAGCAGCCCTACCGGGACTAGAAGCTACAATGAGCAGTTCTTC. Translation gives CASSPTGTRSYNEQFF.

This clonotype showed up just a few times. The genes are TRBV6-2 or TRBV6-3 and TRBJ2-4, with D possibly TRBD1 on 5 matching bases. Germline V CDR1 and CDR2: MNHEY, SVGEGT. The CDR3 is made up of 15 amino acids. V was trimmed by 8 bases and J by 0 bases, leaving 14 bases between them. CDR3 DNA: TGTGCCAGCCAGAGACAGCCAGTAGCCAAAAACATTCAGTACTTC. It encodes CASQRQPVAKNIQYF.

V is TRBV9 and J is TRBJ2-3, with D possibly being TRBD1 (5 bases). This CDR3 has 14 amino acids. CDR1 and CDR2 from the germline V gene are SGDLS and YYNGEE. Between the trimmed V and J ends, which lost 4 bases and 3 bases, there was a span of 12 bases. The CDR3 DNA is TGTGCCAGCAGCTCCAGGGTTCTGACAGATACGCAGTATTTT. Translating gives CASSSRVLTDTQYF.

This clonotype was detected a few times. The chain combines TRBV10-3 with TRBJ2-1; 9 nucleotides line up with TRBD2. With V trimmed by 10 bases and J by 5 bases, 6 bases remained unmatched. The CDR3 extends over 13 amino acids. In germline, CDR1 is ENHRY, CDR2 SYGVKD. This chain's CDR3 is CATSSGKNNEQFF. For the CDR3, the DNA is TGTGCCACCTCTAGCGGGAAAAACAATGAGCAGTTCTTC.

The chain has TRBV7-2 and TRBJ2-7; TRBD2 agrees at 9 bases. The CDR3 consists of 15 residues. Germline CDR1 SGHTA, CDR2 FQGNSA. V shed 5 bases, J shed 3 bases, and the junction held 8 bases outside the gene matches. As DNA, the CDR3 is TGTGCCAGCAGCCGGGGAGCGGGAGGTAACTACGAGCAGTACTTC. This gives the protein CASSRGAGGNYEQYF.

CDR3 sequence reads: CASSRRDSGLYEQYF. CDR3 sequence (DNA): TGTGCCAGCAGCAGACGGGACAGCGGACTGTACGAGCAGTACTTC. The V and J genes are TRBV7-2 and TRBJ2-7; 7 nucleotides match TRBD1. Germline V lookup: CDR1 SGHTA, CDR2 FQGNSA. V shed 5 bases, J shed 4 bases, and the junction held 11 bases outside the gene matches. The CDR3 has 15 residues.

The gene calls are TRBV7-9 and TRBJ2-5; D not resolved. The germline gives CDR1 SEHNR, CDR2 FQNEAQ (reference sequence). CDR3 length equals 14 residues. Trimming removed 6 bases at V and 5 bases at J, with 16 bases between. In nucleotides, the CDR3 is TGTGCCAGCAGTTCATGGGTCGGTGAGGAGACCCAGTACTTC. Its translation: CASSSWVGEETQYF.

This clonotype was counted between two and nine times. The chain recombines TRBV2 with TRBJ2-3; possible D gene TRBD1, 5 bases. Germline V lookup: CDR1 SNHLY, CDR2 FYNNEI. Trimming pared 8 bases from V and 4 bases from J, leaving 16 bases between. This CDR3 spans 14 amino acids. CDR3 amino acids: CASLRRGPPDTQYF. The CDR3 coding sequence is TGTGCCAGCTTGAGAAGGGGCCCCCCAGATACGCAGTATTTT.